This T cell receptor (beta chain) derives from a study of blood T cell repertoires in COVID-19. On the study more broadly: The study drew acute and convalescent COVID-19 samples from the United States, Italy and Spain. The analysed material was cDNA or gDNA that came from T cells, B-cell-depleted T cells, or PBMCs.

J gave up 7 bases and V 2 bases, and 5 bases lay outside the gene matches. The CDR3 has 14 residues. Per germline, CDR1 MNHEY and CDR2 SVGEGT. Original handling: Estimation of nucleated cell counts was performed using reference gene primer amplification. Clones were sequenced by immunoSEQ multiplex PCR, and TCRdb holds only the in-frame ones, with some missing. V and J calls plus clone size are reproduced from that table; the DNA served to infer D and trimming. The sample yields some 260,000 clones, roughly 82% seen once. The sequence was collected from a woman aged 80 or older with active or convalescent COVID-19. This sequence joins TRBV6-2 or TRBV6-3 and TRBJ2-1; 7 bases agree with TRBD2. The sample consisted of peripheral blood. In DNA, the CDR3 is TGTGCCAGCAGTTACGCCAAGGGAGGGAATGAGCAGTTCTTC. Translated, it gives CASSYAKGGNEQFF.